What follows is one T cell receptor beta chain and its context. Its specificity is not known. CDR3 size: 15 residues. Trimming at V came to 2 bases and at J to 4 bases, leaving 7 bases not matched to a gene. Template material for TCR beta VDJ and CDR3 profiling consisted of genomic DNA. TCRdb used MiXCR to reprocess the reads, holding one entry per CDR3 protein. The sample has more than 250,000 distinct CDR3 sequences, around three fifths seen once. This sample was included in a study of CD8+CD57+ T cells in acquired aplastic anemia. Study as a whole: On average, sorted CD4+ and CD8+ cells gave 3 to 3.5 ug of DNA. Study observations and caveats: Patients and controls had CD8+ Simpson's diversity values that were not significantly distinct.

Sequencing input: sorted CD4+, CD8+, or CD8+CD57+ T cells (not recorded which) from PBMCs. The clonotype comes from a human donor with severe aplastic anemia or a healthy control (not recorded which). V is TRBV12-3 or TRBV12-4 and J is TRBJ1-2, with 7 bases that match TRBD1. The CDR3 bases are TGTGCCAGCAGTTTATCCCGGACAGGAACCTATGGCTACACCTTC. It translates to CASSLSRTGTYGYTF.